The 20 T cell receptor beta chains below all came from one sample that was sequenced in a study of control samples from healthy donors and cancer patients. Clones were read by immunoSEQ multiplex PCR, and TCRdb kept only the in-frame ones, dropping some. The sample has some 25,000 clones; 82% are singletons. The material sequenced was PBMCs. Source of these receptors: a man in his sixties with colorectal cancer.

This chain joins TRBV25-1 and TRBJ2-2; D is possibly TRBD1 (5 bases). CDR1 is MGHDK and CDR2 is SYGVNS in the germline V gene. V gave up 4 bases and J gave up 4 bases, with 7 bases separating them. The CDR3 length is 13 residues. CDR3 in DNA: TGTGCCAGCAGTGTGACAGTCACCGGGGAGCTGTTTTTT. Translation gives CASSVTVTGELFF.

The chain couples TRBV9 to TRBJ2-1, with 11 bases that match TRBD2. Germline CDR1 reads SGDLS; CDR2 reads YYNGEE. This CDR3 comprises 16 residues. J lost 4 bases, V lost 3 bases, and 6 bases had no gene match. CDR3 sequence: CASSAGTSGAYNEQFF. CDR3 nucleotide sequence: TGTGCCAGCAGCGCCGGGACTAGCGGTGCATACAATGAGCAGTTCTTC. Filled out from reference TRBV9 and TRBJ2-1, the complete variable domain reads DSGVTQTPKHLITATGQRVTLRCSPRSGDLSVYWYQQSLDQGLQFLIQYYNGEERAKGNILERFSAQQFPDLHSELNLSSLELGDSALYFCASSAGTSGAYNEQFFGPGTRLTVL.

The chain is built from TRBV7-8 and TRBJ1-2; 7 bases agree with TRBD1. Trimming cost V 4 bases and J 4 bases; bases outside gene matches: 9. Germline V gene lookup returns CDR1 SGHVS and CDR2 FQNEAQ. This CDR3 is 15 amino acids long. The CDR3 sequence is CASSSRGGQLYGYTF. The CDR3 coding sequence is TGTGCCAGCAGCTCAAGAGGGGGACAGCTCTATGGCTACACCTTC.

This clone was seen a single time. V usage is TRBV6-6 and J usage is TRBJ1-5; tentative D call: TRBD1 (6 bases). The germline gives CDR1 MNHNY, CDR2 SVGAGI (reference sequence). Trimming took 5 bases from V and 5 from J, leaving 16 bases between them. There are 15 residues in the CDR3. CDR3 sequence reads: CASSIRDKVDQPQHF. CDR3 bases: TGTGCCAGCAGTATCCGGGACAAAGTTGATCAGCCCCAGCATTTT.

The chain joins TRBV19 to TRBJ2-2; TRBD2 aligns across 7 bases. CDR1 LNHDA and CDR2 SQIVND come from the germline V gene (reference sequence). This CDR3 comprises 16 residues. With V trimmed by 2 bases and J by 4 bases, 7 bases remained unmatched. The CDR3 loop reads CASSIQGGEGTGELFF. The CDR3 DNA is TGTGCCAGTAGTATACAGGGCGGGGAGGGCACCGGGGAGCTGTTTTTT.

The rearrangement links TRBV18 to TRBJ1-2, with TRBD1 as a possible D gene (6 bases). CDR3 length: 13 residues. Trimming removed 5 bases at V and 8 bases at J, with 15 bases between. In germline, CDR1 is KGHSH, CDR2 LQKENI. The CDR3 sequence: CASSLLRTEGYTF. The CDR3, as DNA: TGTGCCAGCTCATTACTCCGGACAGAAGGCTACACCTTC.

CDR3 residues: CASSGTGTSYYEQYV. The CDR3, as DNA: TGTGCCAGCAGCGGGACCGGGACTAGTTATTACGAGCAGTACGTC. V and J are TRBV7-9 and TRBJ2-7, with 8 bases matching TRBD2. This CDR3 comprises 15 residues. CDR1 and CDR2 (germline): SEHNR, FQNEAQ (reference sequence). V gave up 5 bases and J gave up 4 bases; unmatched junction bases: 10.

The rearrangement joins TRBV3-1 (or the pseudogene TRBV3-2) to TRBJ1-1, with D uncertain. The V end was cut by 1 base, the J end by 1 base, with 7 bases between. The CDR3 is 14 amino acids. Per germline, CDR1 LGHDT and CDR2 YNNKEL (reference sequence). The CDR3 is CASSQVRQNTEAFF. Written as DNA, the CDR3 is TGTGCCAGCAGCCAAGTAAGACAGAACACTGAAGCTTTCTTT.

The rearrangement joins TRBV13 to TRBJ1-1; 9 bases align to TRBD1. V lost 0 bases to trimming and J lost 1 base; unmatched junction nucleotides: 6. Germline CDR1 and CDR2: PRHDT and FYEKMQ (reference sequence). The CDR3 is 17 amino acids. CDR3 DNA sequence: TGTGCCAGCAGCTTAGGGGGACAGGGAGGGTCGAACACTGAAGCTTTCTTT. This codes for CASSLGGQGGSNTEAFF.

The chain recombines TRBV4-1 with TRBJ1-3; D ambiguous. V lost 1 base and J lost 5, with 9 bases in between. Germline CDR1 MGHRA, CDR2 YSYEKL. CDR3 length equals 14 residues. The CDR3 protein is CASSQGSGRNTIYF. The CDR3 DNA sequence: TGCGCCAGCAGCCAAGGCAGTGGCAGAAACACCATATATTTT.

V and J are TRBV19 and TRBJ2-3; TRBD1 might be the D (6 bases). This CDR3 region has 14 residues. CDR1 is LNHDA and CDR2 is SQIVND in the germline V gene (reference sequence). V was cut by 8 bases and J by 1 base, with 13 bases left in between. The chain's CDR3 is CASLRRGGTDTQYF. The DNA for the CDR3 is TGTGCCAGTCTCCGCAGGGGAGGCACAGATACGCAGTATTTT.

The genes are TRBV7-7 and TRBJ2-1, with 7 bases fitting TRBD1. Germline V gene data show CDR1 as SSHAT and CDR2 as FNYEAQ (reference sequence). This CDR3 has 15 amino acids. V shed 0 bases, J shed 2 bases, and the junction held 1 base outside the gene matches. This CDR3 reads CASSLAGGAYNEQFF. The CDR3 DNA reads TGTGCCAGCAGCTTAGCAGGGGGCGCCTACAATGAGCAGTTCTTC.

In its sample, this clone was seen a few times. This chain links TRBV7-9 with TRBJ1-3, with 7 bases lining up with TRBD1. The germline V gene has CDR1 SEHNR and CDR2 FQNEAQ (reference sequence). The ends lost 4 bases at V and 2 bases at J; junction bases unmatched: 8. The CDR3 is 16 residues long. The CDR3 loop is CASSSHRGGAGNTIYF. For the CDR3, the DNA is TGTGCCAGCAGCTCACACAGGGGCGGTGCTGGAAACACCATATATTTT.

This chain links TRBV10-2 with TRBJ1-1; 8 bases agree with TRBD1. This CDR3 region has 14 residues. Germline CDR1 is WSHSY and CDR2 is SAAADI. V dropped 0 bases and J dropped 8; count of bases not matched to a gene: 5. CDR3 bases: TGCGCCAGCAGTGAGTCATCAGGGGGCTCCGAAGCTTTCTTT. This codes for CASSESSGGSEAFF.

This clone has only one observation. V gene TRBV2 combines with J gene TRBJ1-1; weak D call: TRBD1 (6 bases). Germline V gene data show CDR1 as SNHLY and CDR2 as FYNNEI. Trimming removed 4 bases at V and 1 base at J, with 13 bases between. This CDR3 region has 15 residues. The DNA of the CDR3 is TGTGCCAGCAGTGTAAGGACAGTCTCGAACACTGAAGCTTTCTTT. Translating it yields CASSVRTVSNTEAFF.

The chain has TRBV19 and TRBJ2-1; TRBD2 matches 14 bases. J gave up 7 bases and V 7 bases, and 12 bases lay outside the gene matches. Germline V gives CDR1 LNHDA, CDR2 SQIVND (reference sequence). The CDR3 contains 17 residues. The CDR3 sequence: CASKGLAGVRMSNEQFF. CDR3 sequence (DNA): TGTGCCAGTAAGGGACTAGCGGGGGTAAGAATGAGTAATGAGCAGTTCTTC.

This rearrangement joins TRBV10-3 to TRBJ2-1; no definite D call. V was shortened by 3 bases and J by 3 bases, with 9 bases between the two germline ends. The CDR3 is made up of 14 amino acids. The germline V gene encodes CDR1 ENHRY and CDR2 SYGVKD. CDR3 in amino acids: CAISEGYGYNEQFF. DNA of the CDR3: TGTGCCATCAGTGAAGGATACGGCTACAATGAGCAGTTCTTC.

The CDR3 sequence: CASSWDRALDNYGYTF. The CDR3 DNA sequence: TGTGCCAGCAGCTGGGACAGAGCCCTCGATAACTATGGCTACACCTTC. The V call is TRBV11-1, the J call TRBJ1-2; TRBD1 matches at 7 bases. Germline V CDR1 and CDR2: SGHAT, FQDESV (reference sequence). V was clipped by 4 bases and J by 1 base; unmatched bases: 9. This CDR3 region has 16 residues.

Here the CDR3 reads CASSLDADTQYF. The CDR3 bases are TGTGCCAGCAGCTTAGACGCAGATACGCAGTATTTT. The gene calls are TRBV11-2 and TRBJ2-3; D is uncertain. Germline V lookup: CDR1 SGHAT, CDR2 FQNNGV. V shed 0 bases and J shed 4 bases, with 2 bases lying between them. The CDR3 totals 12 residues.

The chain links TRBV5-4 to TRBJ2-4, with 10 bases aligning to TRBD1. This CDR3 is 16 amino acids long. Germline values: CDR1 SGHNT, CDR2 YYREEE (reference sequence). Unmatched junction bases numbered 7, after V lost 3 bases and J lost 4 bases. The chain's CDR3 is CASSSPGQGLKNIQYF. As DNA, the CDR3 is TGTGCCAGCAGCTCTCCGGGACAGGGGCTAAAAAACATTCAGTACTTC.